This T cell receptor beta chain was identified during a study of response to subunit inactivated influenza vaccine. This CDR3 is 13 amino acids long. CDR1 is DFQATT and CDR2 is SNEGSKA in the germline V gene (reference sequence). Trimming shortened V by 4 bases and J by 3 bases, and 10 bases separated the two germline ends. Study-wide results and caveats: Authors suggested seasonal influenza vaccinations each recruit few new T cells.

TCRdb processed the RT-PCR reads anew with MiXCR; each CDR3 protein has one entry. This repertoire shows approximately 700,000 distinct CDR3 sequences, roughly 14% found once; its top ten account for roughly 12%. With respect to this clonotype: The antigen is undetermined.

This clonotype was sampled from a man aged 45-65 years who received an inactivated influenza vaccine. V usage is TRBV20-1 and J usage is TRBJ2-1; no definite D call. The source was PBMCs from blood, collected approximately 13 days after vaccination. In nucleotides, the CDR3 is TGCAGTGCTACCAGGAAACTCTACAATGAGCAGTTCTTC. Translating it yields CSATRKLYNEQFF.